This T cell receptor beta chain comes out of a study of cytomegalovirus exposure and HLA in healthy donors. Comment on this clone: Its antigen is unidentified.

Study-wide results and caveats: Analysis was carried out at a later point, and it linked a missense DCLRE1C variant to TCR beta V- and J-gene trimming. CMV serostatus was the only immune exposure information that was available.

V was shortened by 1 base and J by 6 bases, with 10 bases between the two germline ends. Germline-derived CDR1 and CDR2 are SGHTA and FQGNSA. The CDR3 totals 15 residues. Primers for the PCR totalled 60 Vbeta and 13 Jbeta. Method: immunoSEQ multiplex PCR; TCRdb's copy keeps in-frame clones and lacks some. This repertoire shows approximately 110,000 clones, less than 80% found once; its top ten account for just under 2%. Sequenced sample: PBMCs. The chain employs TRBV7-2 and TRBJ1-6; no clear D gene. This TCR was recovered from a man in his fifties or sixties in good health and CMV-seronegative. The DNA of the CDR3 is TGTGCCAGCAGCTTAGGGGCAGGCATTAATTCACCCCTCCACTTT. This sequence encodes CASSLGAGINSPLHF.